These T cell receptor beta chains were read from a single sample in a study of cytotoxic CD8 clonotypes in ibrutinib-treated CLL. Produced via immunoSEQ multiplex PCR; TCRdb's table is partial and in-frame only. The table records fewer than 45,000 clones, roughly 49% of them present only once. Sequenced here: PBMCs, sampled before ibrutinib treatment. The receptors stem from a human donor with chronic lymphocytic leukemia. Both conserved end residues are part of each CDR3. A D gene is named only where the DNA matches it firmly. Clone size, where shown, is once, few, many, or a class for clones that have expanded.

D gene,V gene,J gene,clone size,CDR3 length,CDR3 DNA,CDR3 protein
TRBD2,TRBV5-1,TRBJ2-1,-,17,TGCGCCAGCAGCCCCAGGGGGGCTAGCGGGGGGTGGAATGAGCAGTTCTTC,CASSPRGASGGWNEQFF
-,TRBV30,TRBJ2-7,few,12,TGTGCCTGCTCAGGGAGCTCCTACGAGCAGTACTTC,CACSGSSYEQYF
-,TRBV28,TRBJ1-1,-,17,TGTGCCAGCAGTTTCAGTAGGTCAGGGAGTCTGAACACTGAAGCTTTCTTT,CASSFSRSGSLNTEAFF
-,TRBV19,TRBJ1-2,-,14,TGTGCCAGTAGTATCCTGACAGCGTACTATGGCTACACCTTC,CASSILTAYYGYTF
TRBD1,TRBV6-6,TRBJ1-4,once,15,TGTGCCAGCAGGGGCCTAGGGACAGGAGCAGAAAAACTGTTTTTT,CASRGLGTGAEKLFF
TRBD2,TRBV29-1,TRBJ2-5,-,12,TGCAGCGTTGCAGTAGCGGGGGAGACCCAGTACTTC,CSVAVAGETQYF
-,TRBV7-2,TRBJ1-5,-,12,TGTGCCAGCAGCTTTGGCAATCAGCCCCAGCATTTT,CASSFGNQPQHF
-,TRBV11-3,TRBJ2-1,few,15,TGTGCCAGCAGCTTAGATCTCGGCGGCCACAATGAGCAGTTCTTC,CASSLDLGGHNEQFF
TRBD2,TRBV5-1,TRBJ2-5,-,15,TGCGCCAGCAGCTGGAGAACTAGCGGGGAAGAGACCCAGTACTTC,CASSWRTSGEETQYF
-,TRBV14,TRBJ2-1,once,16,TGTGCCAGCAGCCAAAAACTAGGACCGTTCTACAATGAGCAGTTCTTC,CASSQKLGPFYNEQFF
-,TRBV4-1,TRBJ1-1,-,19,TGCGCCAGCAGCCAAGTTGTGTATCGAGTGGGGCAGGGAAGGACTGAAGCTTTCTTT,CASSQVVYRVGQGRTEAFF
-,TRBV6-5,TRBJ2-6,-,15,TGTGCCAGCAAGGTACAGGCGACTGGGGCCAACGTCCTGACTTTC,CASKVQATGANVLTF
-,TRBV2,TRBJ1-1,-,13,TGTGCCAGCAGTGATATGCCCAACACTGAAGCTTTCTTT,CASSDMPNTEAFF
-,TRBV9,TRBJ2-1,once,11,TGTGCCAGCAGCTCCGGGTATGAGCAGTTCTTC,CASSSGYEQFF
-,TRBV12-5,TRBJ2-2,-,14,TGTGCTAGTGGTTTGGCCCTTGGGGCCGGGGAGCTGTTTTTT,CASGLALGAGELFF
TRBD1,TRBV5-1,TRBJ1-1,medium-sized,16,TGCGCCAGCAGCACCCCGGGACAGGGACTGAACACTGAAGCTTTCTTT,CASSTPGQGLNTEAFF
-,TRBV7-3,TRBJ1-5,-,10,TGTGCCAGCAGCTATATGGGTCGGCATTTT,CASSYMGRHF
-,TRBV28,TRBJ1-2,-,17,TGTGCCAGCAGTTTGCAACCCCCCCCGGGCAGGGCAATCGGCTACACCTTC,CASSLQPPPGRAIGYTF
-,TRBV6-1,TRBJ1-1,few,15,TGTGCCAGCAGTAGACTGGGGGGCCGGGACACTGAAGCTTTCTTT,CASSRLGGRDTEAFF
-,TRBV11-3,TRBJ2-6,few,13,TGTGCCAGCAGCTTAAACGGGGCCAACGTCCTGACTTTC,CASSLNGANVLTF
-,TRBV2,TRBJ1-5,-,14,TGTGCCAGCACCCAAGAGAGGAGGGATCAGCCCCAGCATTTT,CASTQERRDQPQHF
TRBD1,TRBV7-9,TRBJ1-6,few,15,TGTGCCAGCAGCTTAGCCGGGACAGGGAATTCACCCCTCCACTTT,CASSLAGTGNSPLHF
-,TRBV27,TRBJ2-3,-,14,TGTGCCAGCAGTTTACGGACTAGCACAGATACGCAGTATTTT,CASSLRTSTDTQYF
-,TRBV5-6,TRBJ1-1,few,11,TGTGCCAGCAGCTATGAGACTGAAGCTTTCTTT,CASSYETEAFF
-,TRBV29-1,TRBJ2-7,-,12,TGCAGCGTAGGGAGGAGGTCCTACGAGCAGTACTTC,CSVGRRSYEQYF
TRBD1,TRBV4-1,TRBJ1-2,few,15,TGCGCCAGCAGCCAAGCCGGACAGGGGGCGAGGGGCTACACCTTC,CASSQAGQGARGYTF
-,TRBV30,TRBJ1-4,few,15,TGTGCCTGGAGTGTGGGGGTGGTCGTTAATGAAAAACTGTTTTTT,CAWSVGVVVNEKLFF
TRBD1,TRBV28,TRBJ1-5,-,15,TGTGCCAGCAGTTTGACAGGGGCCCTCAATCAGCCCCAGCATTTT,CASSLTGALNQPQHF
TRBD2,TRBV11-2,TRBJ2-1,-,17,TGTGCCAGCAGCCAAACCCCCTTAGCGGGGGGGCTGAATGAGCAGTTCTTC,CASSQTPLAGGLNEQFF
-,TRBV28,TRBJ2-5,-,12,TGTGCCAGCAGTCCGGGAGAAGAGACCCAGTACTTC,CASSPGEETQYF
TRBD2,TRBV7-8,TRBJ2-5,-,18,TGTGCCAGCAGCCCCGGACTAGCGGGGGTCGATCGTAGGGAGACCCAGTACTTC,CASSPGLAGVDRRETQYF
-,TRBV5-1,TRBJ1-1,-,12,TGCGCCAGCACCCTAAGGGGGACTGAAGCTTTCTTT,CASTLRGTEAFF
-,TRBV16,TRBJ1-6,-,15,TGTGCCAGCAGCCAAGACAGTACCTATAATTCACCCCTCCACTTT,CASSQDSTYNSPLHF
-,TRBV30,TRBJ1-6,-,18,TGTGCCTGGAGTACTCTCGCCGGGACCCCCGCTTATAATTCACCCCTCCACTTT,CAWSTLAGTPAYNSPLHF
TRBD1,TRBV11-2,TRBJ1-2,medium-sized,15,TGTGCCAGCAGCTTAGGACCCCAGGGGGACTATGGCTACACCTTC,CASSLGPQGDYGYTF
-,TRBV27,TRBJ2-1,-,12,TGTGCCAGCAGTTCCAGGGTCAGTGAGCAGTTCTTC,CASSSRVSEQFF
TRBD1,TRBV18,TRBJ2-7,once,16,TGTGCCAGCTCACCACTGGACAGGATTTGGCCGTCCGAGCAGTACTTC,CASSPLDRIWPSEQYF
-,TRBV6-6,TRBJ1-5,few,15,TGTGCCAGCAGTTCGGGACCGCGGGGCAATCAGCCCCAGCATTTT,CASSSGPRGNQPQHF
TRBD2,TRBV11-1,TRBJ2-5,-,16,TGTGCCAGCAGCTCTCCGGCTAGCGGGGCTCCGGAGACCCAGTACTTC,CASSSPASGAPETQYF
TRBD2,TRBV7-2,TRBJ2-7,once,17,TGTGCCAGCAGCTCCCAAAGACTAGCGGGGGTCTCCTACGAGCAGTACTTC,CASSSQRLAGVSYEQYF
-,TRBV5-4,TRBJ1-4,few,14,TGTGCCAGCAGCCGGGATGCAACTAATGAAAAACTGTTTTTT,CASSRDATNEKLFF